What follows are 3 T cell receptor beta chains derived from one specimen sequenced in a study of T cell responses to AZD1222 COVID-19 vaccine. The repertoire was sequenced with immunoSEQ multiplex PCR; TCRdb's copy has only in-frame clones and lacks some. The table lists over 110,000 clones, under 90% of them singletons. Sequences were derived from peripheral blood, sampled 28 days after the second AZD1222 dose. The receptors were sampled from an adult who received the AZD1222 COVID-19 vaccine.

The chain employs TRBV6-5 and TRBJ2-7; 10 bases line up with TRBD1. The CDR3 consists of 14 residues. V dropped 5 bases and J dropped 2; count of bases not matched to a gene: 3. The germline V gene encodes CDR1 MNHEY and CDR2 SVGAGI. The CDR3 reads CASSLGQGAYEQYF. In DNA, the CDR3 is TGTGCCAGCAGTCTAGGACAGGGGGCCTACGAGCAGTACTTC.

The gene calls are TRBV6-5 and TRBJ1-6, with TRBD1 identical over 11 bases. The trim removed 6 bases at V and 6 bases at J, leaving 1 base unmatched. The CDR3 runs 14 residues. CDR1 MNHEY and CDR2 SVGAGI come from the germline V gene. The CDR3 is CASSGQGANSPLHF. The CDR3 DNA follows: TGTGCCAGCAGCGGACAGGGGGCTAATTCACCCCTCCACTTT.

The CDR3 spells CASSLGGKNNEQFF. CDR3 nucleotides: TGCGCCAGCAGCTTGGGGGGGAAAAACAATGAGCAGTTCTTC. The V call is TRBV5-1, the J call TRBJ2-1; D assignment may be TRBD1 or TRBD2 (5 bases each). This CDR3 spans 14 amino acids. Trimming pared 0 bases from V and 5 bases from J, leaving 9 bases between. Germline V lookup: CDR1 SGHRS, CDR2 YFSETQ. Using reference TRBV5-1 and TRBJ2-1 for the parts outside the CDR3, the full variable domain is KAGVTQTPRYLIKTRGQQVTLSCSPISGHRSVSWYQQTPGQGLQFLFEYFSETQRNKGNFPGRFSGRQFSNSRSEMNVSTLELGDSALYLCASSLGGKNNEQFFGPGTRLTVL.